The rows below give T cell receptor beta chains drawn from one sample of a study of blood T cell repertoires in COVID-19. Only in-frame clones appear in the TCRdb table, and some are missing; sequencing was by immunoSEQ multiplex PCR. This sample carries around 450,000 clones, less than 95% of them seen once, and the ten largest clones take 0.6%. The specimen sequenced was PBMCs or T cells enriched from blood (not recorded which). The origin of the receptors is a man between 18 and 29 years old who had recovered from COVID-19. The CDR3 runs from the conserved cysteine through the conserved F or W. The order of the fields is D gene, clone size, J gene, V gene, CDR3 protein, CDR3 DNA. The D gene is left open where the match is weak. For some rows the clone size is stated as once, few or many, or as a class when expanded; others skip it.

D: TRBD1
size: .
J: TRBJ2-1
V: TRBV19
CDR3: CAEGGLSYNEQFF
DNA: TGTGCCGAAGGGGGCCTCTCCTACAATGAGCAGTTCTTC

D: .
size: few
J: TRBJ2-3
V: TRBV19
CDR3: CASSIGSGTDTQYF
DNA: TGTGCCAGTAGTATTGGGAGCGGGACAGATACGCAGTATTTT

D: TRBD1
size: .
J: TRBJ1-6
V: TRBV28
CDR3: CASMGQLGSPLHF
DNA: TGTGCCAGCATGGGACAGTTGGGATCACCCCTCCACTTT

D: .
size: .
J: TRBJ1-3
V: TRBV6-5
CDR3: CAAGEGSGNTIYF
DNA: TGTGCCGCGGGAGAGGGGAGTGGAAACACCATATATTTT

D: TRBD1
size: .
J: TRBJ1-5
V: TRBV10-1
CDR3: CASRDRDWQPQHF
DNA: TGCGCCAGCAGGGACAGGGATTGGCAGCCCCAGCATTTT

D: .
size: .
J: TRBJ2-1
V: TRBV5-4
CDR3: CASTGVYNEQFF
DNA: TGTGCCAGCACGGGGGTGTACAATGAGCAGTTCTTC

D: TRBD2
size: .
J: TRBJ2-7
V: TRBV29-1
CDR3: CSVEALAGEQYF
DNA: TGCAGCGTTGAAGCATTAGCGGGCGAGCAGTACTTC

D: TRBD1
size: .
J: TRBJ1-1
V: TRBV28
CDR3: CASRTGTATEAFF
DNA: TGTGCCAGCAGGACCGGGACAGCCACTGAAGCTTTCTTT

D: TRBD1
size: .
J: TRBJ2-7
V: TRBV2
CDR3: CASSEDRAQQYF
DNA: TGTGCCAGCAGTGAGGACAGGGCCCAACAGTACTTC

D: .
size: .
J: TRBJ1-2
V: TRBV14
CDR3: CASSYNVRGSNYGYTF
DNA: TGTGCCAGCAGCTACAACGTCAGGGGCTCTAACTATGGCTACACCTTC

D: .
size: .
J: TRBJ1-2
V: TRBV5-1
CDR3: CASSLNAGDYGYTF
DNA: TGCGCCAGCAGCTTGAACGCAGGGGACTATGGCTACACCTTC

D: .
size: .
J: TRBJ2-1
V: TRBV30
CDR3: CAWSDFGRGVEQFF
DNA: TGTGCCTGGAGTGATTTTGGTAGAGGCGTTGAGCAGTTCTTC

D: TRBD1
size: .
J: TRBJ2-2
V: TRBV30
CDR3: CAWSAGAGGNTGELFF
DNA: TGTGCCTGGAGTGCAGGGGCAGGGGGGAACACCGGGGAGCTGTTTTTT

D: .
size: .
J: TRBJ1-1
V: TRBV5-8
CDR3: CASSEQANTEAFF
DNA: TGTGCCAGCAGCGAACAGGCTAACACTGAAGCTTTCTTT

D: TRBD1
size: .
J: TRBJ1-2
V: TRBV5-4
CDR3: CASGGGQGLNSGGYTF
DNA: TGTGCCAGCGGGGGGGGACAGGGACTCAATTCGGGTGGCTACACCTTC

D: TRBD1
size: once
J: TRBJ1-3
V: TRBV4-1
CDR3: CASSRRDSDSRHGNTIYF
DNA: TGCGCCAGCAGCCGCCGGGACAGTGATTCCCGACACGGAAACACCATATATTTT

D: .
size: .
J: TRBJ1-3
V: TRBV7-8
CDR3: CASSLGNRNSGNTIYF
DNA: TGTGCCAGCAGCTTAGGTAACAGAAACTCTGGAAACACCATATATTTT

D: TRBD1
size: .
J: TRBJ2-6
V: TRBV10-3
CDR3: CAIRPGQGAISGANVLTF
DNA: TGTGCCATCCGCCCCGGGCAGGGGGCCATCTCTGGGGCCAACGTCCTGACTTTC

D: TRBD2
size: once
J: TRBJ2-5
V: TRBV27
CDR3: CASSLGGLAVKETQYF
DNA: TGTGCCAGCAGCCTGGGGGGACTAGCGGTTAAAGAGACCCAGTACTTC

D: .
size: .
J: TRBJ1-6
V: TRBV6-4
CDR3: CASSDPSLGRKLGNSPLHF
DNA: TGTGCCAGCAGTGACCCGAGTTTAGGGAGGAAACTGGGTAATTCACCCCTCCACTTT

D: .
size: few
J: TRBJ2-7
V: TRBV7-9
CDR3: CASSTSTYEQYF
DNA: TGTGCCAGCAGCACCAGTACCTACGAGCAGTACTTC

D: TRBD1
size: .
J: TRBJ1-2
V: TRBV10-3
CDR3: CAIRRQGGNYGYTF
DNA: TGTGCCATCAGGAGACAGGGGGGTAACTATGGCTACACCTTC

D: TRBD1
size: .
J: TRBJ2-7
V: TRBV11-1
CDR3: CASSLGDRVNYEQYF
DNA: TGTGCCAGCAGCTTGGGGGACAGGGTTAACTACGAGCAGTACTTC

D: .
size: .
J: TRBJ1-1
V: TRBV4-2
CDR3: CASSQGPDTEAFF
DNA: TGTGCCAGCAGCCAAGGCCCAGACACTGAAGCTTTCTTT

D: TRBD1
size: .
J: TRBJ1-2
V: TRBV30
CDR3: CAWSVGAGGYGYTF
DNA: TGTGCCTGGAGTGTAGGGGCAGGGGGCTATGGCTACACCTTC

D: .
size: .
J: TRBJ1-1
V: TRBV4-1
CDR3: CASSQEPGNTEAFF
DNA: TGCGCCAGCAGCCAAGAACCGGGGAACACTGAAGCTTTCTTT

D: .
size: .
J: TRBJ1-5
V: TRBV3-1/TRBV3-2
CDR3: CASSQDAGTQHF
DNA: TGTGCCAGCAGCCAAGACGCGGGGACCCAGCATTTT

D: TRBD1
size: .
J: TRBJ2-6
V: TRBV29-1
CDR3: CSVTGYPSSGANVLTF
DNA: TGCAGCGTGACAGGGTATCCGTCCTCTGGGGCCAACGTCCTGACTTTC

D: .
size: .
J: TRBJ2-1
V: TRBV5-4
CDR3: CASSPGTQSEQFF
DNA: TGTGCCAGCAGCCCCGGGACTCAGAGTGAGCAGTTCTTC

D: .
size: .
J: TRBJ1-2
V: TRBV4-1
CDR3: CASSQDPGGNYGYTF
DNA: TGCGCCAGCAGCCAAGATCCGGGCGGGAACTATGGCTACACCTTC

D: .
size: once
J: TRBJ1-5
V: TRBV11-3
CDR3: CASRLTETLRHF
DNA: TGTGCCAGCAGGCTGACAGAGACCTTAAGACATTTT

D: TRBD1
size: .
J: TRBJ1-5
V: TRBV10-3
CDR3: CAISGAGTGGNQPQHF
DNA: TGTGCCATCAGTGGGGCCGGGACAGGGGGCAATCAGCCCCAGCATTTT

D: TRBD1
size: .
J: TRBJ1-5
V: TRBV27
CDR3: CASSPQGAGQPQHF
DNA: TGTGCCAGCAGTCCACAGGGGGCTGGGCAGCCCCAGCATTTT

D: .
size: .
J: TRBJ1-5
V: TRBV7-9
CDR3: CASSFGDNQPQHF
DNA: TGTGCCAGCAGCTTCGGGGATAACCAGCCCCAGCATTTT

D: .
size: .
J: TRBJ1-2
V: TRBV20-1
CDR3: CSAFLVEGYTF
DNA: TGCAGTGCGTTCCTCGTGGAGGGCTACACCTTC

D: TRBD1
size: once
J: TRBJ1-1
V: TRBV28
CDR3: CASSLLQGEATEAFF
DNA: TGTGCCAGCAGTTTATTACAGGGGGAGGCCACTGAAGCTTTCTTT

D: TRBD1
size: .
J: TRBJ2-7
V: TRBV11-3
CDR3: CASSLDRGSEQYF
DNA: TGTGCCAGCAGCTTAGACAGGGGGAGCGAGCAGTACTTC

D: TRBD1
size: .
J: TRBJ1-1
V: TRBV5-8
CDR3: CASSLGQGEMAFF
DNA: TGTGCCAGCAGCTTGGGACAGGGGGAGATGGCTTTCTTT

D: .
size: .
J: TRBJ2-1
V: TRBV30
CDR3: CAWSDPPRNSYNEQFF
DNA: TGTGCCTGGAGTGATCCTCCCAGGAACTCCTACAATGAGCAGTTCTTC

D: .
size: .
J: TRBJ1-1
V: TRBV2
CDR3: CASSGTPTEAFF
DNA: TGTGCCAGCTCTGGGACACCAACTGAAGCTTTCTTT

D: TRBD1
size: .
J: TRBJ2-7
V: TRBV30
CDR3: CAWSDRGQFYEQYF
DNA: TGTGCCTGGAGCGACAGGGGGCAATTCTACGAGCAGTACTTC

D: .
size: .
J: TRBJ1-5
V: TRBV21-1
CDR3: CAPQGLRVLPQHF
DNA: TGTGCCCCCCAGGGGTTACGCGTTCTGCCCCAGCATTTT

D: .
size: .
J: TRBJ1-4
V: TRBV27
CDR3: CASSPNKAGNEKLFF
DNA: TGTGCCAGCAGTCCGAACAAGGCGGGTAATGAAAAACTGTTTTTT

D: TRBD2
size: .
J: TRBJ2-2
V: TRBV6-5
CDR3: CASGRENTGELFF
DNA: TGTGCCAGCGGGAGGGAGAACACCGGGGAGCTGTTTTTT

D: TRBD1
size: .
J: TRBJ2-2
V: TRBV2
CDR3: CASSLEGQVNTGELFF
DNA: TGTGCCAGCAGTTTAGAGGGACAGGTTAACACCGGGGAGCTGTTTTTT

D: TRBD1
size: .
J: TRBJ1-5
V: TRBV6-5
CDR3: CASRRQGTQDQPQHF
DNA: TGTGCCAGCAGGAGACAGGGAACCCAGGATCAGCCCCAGCATTTT

D: TRBD1
size: .
J: TRBJ1-2
V: TRBV5-1
CDR3: CASSPKQGAYGYTF
DNA: TGCGCCAGCAGCCCGAAACAGGGGGCCTATGGCTACACCTTC

D: .
size: .
J: TRBJ1-6
V: TRBV3-1/TRBV3-2
CDR3: CASSQDRGKGPLHF
DNA: TGTGCCAGCAGCCAAGATCGGGGGAAGGGGCCCCTCCACTTT

D: .
size: .
J: TRBJ1-1
V: TRBV27
CDR3: CASSLWSFRGILNTEAFF
DNA: TGTGCCAGCAGTTTATGGTCGTTTAGGGGTATACTGAACACTGAAGCTTTCTTT

D: .
size: .
J: TRBJ1-1
V: TRBV29-1
CDR3: CSALGGAAEAFF
DNA: TGCAGCGCCCTAGGGGGGGCCGCTGAAGCTTTCTTT

D: .
size: .
J: TRBJ2-3
V: TRBV10-3
CDR3: CAISESRGTSDTQYF
DNA: TGTGCCATCAGTGAGTCGCGCGGGACGTCAGATACGCAGTATTTT

D: TRBD1
size: .
J: TRBJ2-7
V: TRBV6-5
CDR3: CATGQGKYEQYF
DNA: TGTGCCACCGGACAGGGCAAATACGAGCAGTACTTC

D: TRBD1
size: .
J: TRBJ1-5
V: TRBV3-1/TRBV3-2
CDR3: CASSQHDRGNDQPQHF
DNA: TGTGCCAGCAGCCAACACGACAGGGGTAACGATCAGCCCCAGCATTTT

D: TRBD2
size: .
J: TRBJ2-7
V: TRBV20-1
CDR3: CSASGGLAGNEQYF
DNA: TGCAGTGCTAGTGGGGGACTAGCGGGAAACGAGCAGTACTTC

D: .
size: .
J: TRBJ2-6
V: TRBV4-1
CDR3: CASSPSSGLPSGANVLTF
DNA: TGCGCCAGCAGCCCCTCGAGCGGGCTGCCCTCTGGGGCCAACGTCCTGACTTTC

D: TRBD2
size: .
J: TRBJ2-7
V: TRBV7-2
CDR3: CASSFFGGGDYEQYF
DNA: TGTGCCAGCAGCTTTTTCGGCGGGGGGGACTACGAGCAGTACTTC

D: TRBD2
size: .
J: TRBJ2-7
V: TRBV20-1
CDR3: CSASRASGNHEQYF
DNA: TGCAGTGCTAGTCGGGCTAGCGGGAACCACGAGCAGTACTTC